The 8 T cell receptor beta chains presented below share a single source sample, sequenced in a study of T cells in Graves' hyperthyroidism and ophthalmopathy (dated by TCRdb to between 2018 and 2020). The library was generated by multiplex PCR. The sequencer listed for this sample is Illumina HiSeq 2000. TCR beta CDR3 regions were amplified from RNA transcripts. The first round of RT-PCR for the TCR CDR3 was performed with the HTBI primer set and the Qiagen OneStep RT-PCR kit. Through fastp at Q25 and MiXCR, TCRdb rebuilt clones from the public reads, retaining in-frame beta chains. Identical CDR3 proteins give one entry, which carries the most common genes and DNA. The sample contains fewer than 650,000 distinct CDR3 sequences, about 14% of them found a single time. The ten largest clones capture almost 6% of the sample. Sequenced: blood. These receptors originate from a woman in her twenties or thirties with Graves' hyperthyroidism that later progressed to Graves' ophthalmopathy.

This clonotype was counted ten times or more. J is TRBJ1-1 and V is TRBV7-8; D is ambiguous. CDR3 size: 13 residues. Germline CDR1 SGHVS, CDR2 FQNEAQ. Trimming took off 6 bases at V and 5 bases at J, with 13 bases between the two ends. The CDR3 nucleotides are TGTGCCAGCAGTTTTAGGTGGGGTACTGAAGCTTTCTTT. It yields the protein CASSFRWGTEAFF.

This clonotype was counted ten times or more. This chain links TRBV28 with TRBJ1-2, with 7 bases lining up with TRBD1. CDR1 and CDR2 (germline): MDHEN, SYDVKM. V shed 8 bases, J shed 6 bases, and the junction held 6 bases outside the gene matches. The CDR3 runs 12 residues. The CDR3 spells CASDDRVNGYTF. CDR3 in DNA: TGTGCCAGCGACGACAGGGTCAATGGCTACACCTTC.

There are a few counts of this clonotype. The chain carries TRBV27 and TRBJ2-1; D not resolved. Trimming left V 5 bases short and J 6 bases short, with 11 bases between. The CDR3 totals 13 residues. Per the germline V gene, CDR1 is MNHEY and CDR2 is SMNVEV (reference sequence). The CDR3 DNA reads TGTGCCAGCAGTCCACCTCCTAGCAATGAGCAGTTCTTC. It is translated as CASSPPPSNEQFF.

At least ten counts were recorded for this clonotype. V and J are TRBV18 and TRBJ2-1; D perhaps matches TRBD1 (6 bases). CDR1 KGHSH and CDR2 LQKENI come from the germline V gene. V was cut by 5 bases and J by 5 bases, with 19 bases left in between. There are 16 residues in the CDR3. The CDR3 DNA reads TGTGCCAGCTCAATAGGTATGGGGGCGAAGAACAATGAGCAGTTCTTC. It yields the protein CASSIGMGAKNNEQFF.

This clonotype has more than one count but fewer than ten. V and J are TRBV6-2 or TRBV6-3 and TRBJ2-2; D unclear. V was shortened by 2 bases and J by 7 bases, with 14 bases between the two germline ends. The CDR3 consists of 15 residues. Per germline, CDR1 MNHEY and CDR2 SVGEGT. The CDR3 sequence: CASSYASTGRGELFF. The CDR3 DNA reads TGTGCCAGCAGTTACGCTTCGACTGGTCGCGGGGAGCTGTTTTTT.

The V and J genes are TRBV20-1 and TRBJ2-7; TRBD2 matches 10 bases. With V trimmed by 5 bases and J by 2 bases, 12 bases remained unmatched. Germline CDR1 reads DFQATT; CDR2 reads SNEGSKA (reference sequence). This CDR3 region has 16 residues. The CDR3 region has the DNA TGCAGTGCTCAGTCCCCCCTAGCGGGAGTAACCTACGAGCAGTACTTC. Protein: CSAQSPLAGVTYEQYF.

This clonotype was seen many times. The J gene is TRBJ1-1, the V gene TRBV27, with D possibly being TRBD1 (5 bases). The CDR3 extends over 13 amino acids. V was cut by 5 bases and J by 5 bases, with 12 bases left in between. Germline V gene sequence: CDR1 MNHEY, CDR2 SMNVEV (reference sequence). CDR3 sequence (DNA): TGTGCCAGCAGTCCCCAGACAGTAACTGAAGCTTTCTTT. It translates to CASSPQTVTEAFF.

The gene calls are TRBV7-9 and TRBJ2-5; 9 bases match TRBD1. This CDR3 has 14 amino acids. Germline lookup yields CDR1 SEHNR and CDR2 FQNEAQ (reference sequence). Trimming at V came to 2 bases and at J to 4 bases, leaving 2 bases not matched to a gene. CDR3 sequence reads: CASSLQTGGETQYF. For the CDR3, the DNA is TGTGCCAGCAGCTTACAGACAGGGGGAGAGACCCAGTACTTC. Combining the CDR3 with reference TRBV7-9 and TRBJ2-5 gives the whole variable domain DTGVSQNPRHKITKRGQNVTFRCDPISEHNRLYWYRQTLGQGPEFLTYFQNEAQLEKSRLLSDRFSAERPKGSFSTLEIQRTEQGDSAMYLCASSLQTGGETQYFGPGTRLLVL.